This T cell receptor beta chain comes out of a study of read filtering for tumor transcriptome and immune sequencing. Study-wide context: Transcriptome libraries were built from DNase-treated RNA.

This clonotype was seen a few times. The antigen is unknown. Whole-study findings and limits: The CD138-negative fraction was mixed bone marrow immune cells, not pure T cells. Dropping single-read clonotypes raised IR-seq and RNA-seq shared-clonotype correlation. IR-seq captured clonotypes deeper and more reliably than RNA-seq.

The CDR3 has 14 residues. V was shortened by 4 bases and J by 3 bases, with 9 bases between the two germline ends. In germline, CDR1 is SGHTA, CDR2 FQGNSA. From approximately 430 ng of RNA, a library with molecular barcoded alpha/delta and beta/gamma adaptors was made. TCRdb independently ran MiXCR on the reads; one entry per CDR3 protein. The sample lists 100,000 to 150,000 distinct CDR3 sequences; 10% to 15% were seen once. The specimen was a population of CD138-negative cells sorted from bone marrow. The TCR comes from a donor aged 40 or over with multiple myeloma. This chain connects TRBV7-2 to TRBJ2-2, with TRBD1 as a possible D gene (5 bases). The CDR3 DNA is TGTGCCAGCAGCTCCCGACAGTACACCGGGGAGCTGTTTTTT. This encodes CASSSRQYTGELFF.